This T cell receptor (beta chain) emerged from a study of T-cell memory formation after mild COVID-19. The CDR3 runs to 14 residues. CDR1 is LNHNV and CDR2 is YYDKDF in the germline V gene (reference sequence). The V end was cut by 5 bases, the J end by 6 bases, with 14 bases between. TCRdb processed the 5' RACE reads anew with MiXCR; each CDR3 protein has one entry. The sample yields 350,000 to 500,000 distinct CDR3 sequences, 20% seen once. This clonotype was seen only a few times. The antigen remains undetermined. Points from the study as a whole: There were some responding clones in pre-infection memory, which suggested that cross-reactive memory had joined. CD4/CD8 balance held among clones contracting day 15 to 85, and later expanders leaned CD4+. SARS-CoV-2 specificity was not confirmed for second-wave clones peaking on day 37. The CD4+ clones that contracted clustered mainly within CM and EM, and the CD8+ clones concentrated in EMRA.

The sequencing sample was made of PBMCs or a T cell subset sorted from them (not recorded which). The chain links TRBV15 to TRBJ1-5; D is unresolved. This TCR came from an adult woman who had mild COVID-19 (a few samples of this study predate the infection). Cell type and time point are not known. The CDR3 bases are TGTGCCACCAGCTTCAGTACAGCGGGTCAGCCCCAGCATTTT. Residues: CATSFSTAGQPQHF.